These 18 T cell receptor beta chains share one sample of origin, sequenced in a study of sequential checkpoint blockade in melanoma. Repertoires were generated with immunoSEQ multiplex PCR, while TCRdb's copy carries only in-frame clones and drops some. The sample lists approximately 10,000 clones; more than 75% were seen once. Treatment specified: randomized to nivolumab then ipilimumab (arm A) or the reverse (arm B). The source was CD8+ T cells sorted from blood (inferred from file names), collected from a patient given nivolumab and ipilimumab in sequence. These receptors all stem from a human donor with melanoma.

The chain employs TRBV6-1 and TRBJ2-6, with D possibly matching TRBD2 (5 bases). The CDR3 spans 15 residues. The ends were cut back, 5 bases at V and 1 base at J, with 9 bases in the middle. Looked up from germline, CDR1 is MNHNS and CDR2 is SASEGT. This CDR3 reads CASSPGDSGANVLTF. The CDR3 DNA follows: TGTGCCAGCAGTCCCGGGGATTCTGGGGCCAACGTCCTGACTTTC.

The gene calls are TRBV29-1 and TRBJ2-7, with D perhaps matching TRBD1 (6 bases). CDR1 is SQVTM, CDR2 ANQGSEA, per germline. The CDR3 covers 13 residues. The V end was cut by 2 bases, the J end by 1 base, with 9 bases between. The CDR3 region is CSVEQDSSYEQYF. The CDR3 coding sequence is TGCAGCGTTGAACAGGACAGTTCCTACGAGCAGTACTTC.

In this sample, this clone turned up once. The chain uses TRBV5-4 and TRBJ1-1; D is undetermined. CDR1 is SGHNT, CDR2 YYREEE, per germline (reference sequence). The V end was cut by 4 bases, the J end by 2 bases, with 6 bases between. The CDR3 is made up of 12 amino acids. This chain's CDR3 is CASSETNTEAFF. CDR3 bases: TGTGCCAGCAGCGAAACAAACACTGAAGCTTTCTTT.

This chain joins TRBV5-1 and TRBJ1-1; TRBD1 matches 8 bases. This CDR3 has 14 residues. Germline CDR1 reads SGHRS; CDR2 reads YFSETQ. Losses at the gene ends were 2 bases for V and 6 bases for J; bases not matched to a gene: 6. The CDR3 loop reads CASSFGGTGSEAFF. The CDR3 DNA sequence: TGCGCCAGCAGCTTTGGGGGGACAGGATCTGAAGCTTTCTTT.

V is TRBV25-1 and J is TRBJ2-7; the D gene is possibly TRBD2 (7 bases). Trimming took off 5 bases at V and 4 bases at J, with 15 bases between the two ends. The CDR3 spans 14 residues. Germline values: CDR1 MGHDK, CDR2 SYGVNS. The CDR3 DNA is TGTGCCAGCAGTTTGCGGGGGCCAGGTTACGAGCAGTACTTC. Residues: CASSLRGPGYEQYF.

V is TRBV6-1 and J is TRBJ1-5; D not resolved. The CDR3 is 12 amino acids. Germline V CDR1 and CDR2: MNHNS, SASEGT. V was trimmed by 3 bases and J by 9 bases, leaving 9 bases between them. The CDR3 is CASSDNLSPQHF. CDR3 coding DNA: TGTGCCAGCAGTGATAATCTATCGCCCCAGCATTTT.

The V gene is TRBV27, the J gene TRBJ2-7; the match to TRBD1 covers 11 bases. Trimming at V came to 3 bases and at J to 3 bases, leaving 4 bases not matched to a gene. Germline V CDR1 and CDR2: MNHEY, SMNVEV (reference sequence). This CDR3 spans 15 amino acids. CDR3 amino acids: CASSFVGTGGYEQYF. The CDR3 DNA follows: TGTGCCAGCAGTTTTGTTGGGACAGGGGGCTACGAGCAGTACTTC.

The chain joins TRBV7-9 to TRBJ1-2; tentative D call: TRBD1 (5 bases). The germline gives CDR1 SEHNR, CDR2 FQNEAQ (reference sequence). The V end lost 5 bases, the J end lost 4 bases, and 14 bases lay between the germline ends. The CDR3 is 14 amino acids. CDR3 sequence reads: CASSRTTDRYGYTF. The DNA of the CDR3 is TGTGCCAGCAGCCGTACGACAGACCGCTATGGCTACACCTTC.

The CDR3 DNA reads as TGTGCCACCAGCGGCACTAGCGGGGGAACCACAGATACGCAGTATTTT. Protein sequence: CATSGTSGGTTDTQYF. The rearrangement links TRBV15 to TRBJ2-3; 11 bases align to TRBD2. V shed 5 bases, J shed 2 bases, and the junction held 6 bases outside the gene matches. Germline V gene lookup returns CDR1 LNHNV and CDR2 YYDKDF (reference sequence). The CDR3 runs 16 residues.

J is TRBJ1-2 and V is TRBV9; D gene uncertain. Deletions cut 0 bases from V and 1 base from J, with 4 bases between. Germline assignment: CDR1 SGDLS and CDR2 YYNGEE. The CDR3 covers 13 residues. The CDR3 sequence: CASSVVVNYGYTF. CDR3 in DNA: TGTGCCAGCAGCGTAGTCGTTAACTATGGCTACACCTTC.

The chain couples TRBV6-5 to TRBJ2-2; D is unclear. The CDR3 spans 13 residues. V was shortened by 5 bases and J by 5 bases, with 9 bases between the two germline ends. Germline values: CDR1 MNHEY, CDR2 SVGAGI. The CDR3 loop reads CASSPSLTGELFF. The DNA of the CDR3 is TGTGCCAGCAGTCCCTCTTTGACCGGGGAGCTGTTTTTT.

This chain joins TRBV30 and TRBJ1-1; TRBD1 aligns across 12 bases. The CDR3 runs 16 residues. Germline-derived CDR1 and CDR2 are GTSNPN and SVGIG (reference sequence). V lost 6 bases and J lost 4; bases outside the gene matches: 12. Written as DNA, the CDR3 is TGTGCCTGCCCGGGACAGGGGGCATTCTTGGGCACTGAAGCTTTCTTT. This sequence encodes CACPGQGAFLGTEAFF. The variable domain in full, completed from reference TRBV30 and TRBJ1-1, reads SQTIHQWPATLVQPVGSPLSLECTVEGTSNPNLYWYRQAAGRGLQLLFYSVGIGQISSEVPQNLSASRPQDRQFILSSKKLLLSDSGFYLCACPGQGAFLGTEAFFGQGTRLTVV.

This sequence joins TRBV6-6 and TRBJ1-1; no clear D. V was cut by 0 bases and J by 1 base, with 9 bases left in between. The CDR3 contains 15 residues. CDR1 is MNHNY, CDR2 SVGAGI, per germline (reference sequence). The CDR3 DNA reads as TGTGCCAGCAGTTACTCGTACATTGGGAACACTGAAGCTTTCTTT. Protein sequence: CASSYSYIGNTEAFF.

This rearrangement joins TRBV7-8 to TRBJ2-7, with 7 bases aligning to TRBD1. CDR3 size: 18 residues. V gave up 5 bases and J gave up 0 bases; unmatched junction bases: 16. Germline loops: CDR1 SGHVS, CDR2 FQNEAQ. The CDR3 loop reads CASSPSLGGQDSSYEQYF. The CDR3, as DNA: TGTGCCAGCAGCCCTAGTTTAGGAGGACAGGATAGCTCCTACGAGCAGTACTTC.

Relative to its sample, this clone is medium-sized. The V and J genes are TRBV5-1 and TRBJ2-7, with TRBD1 matching 8 bases. This CDR3 is built from 14 residues. Germline CDR1 reads SGHRS; CDR2 reads YFSETQ. V lost 5 bases, J lost 4 bases, and 8 bases stayed unmatched. The CDR3 loop is CASSLRTGPYEQYF. For the CDR3, the DNA is TGCGCCAGCAGTCTTCGGACAGGGCCGTACGAGCAGTACTTC.

The J gene is TRBJ1-5, the V gene TRBV18; D not resolved. The germline V gene encodes CDR1 KGHSH and CDR2 LQKENI. Trimming cost V 8 bases and J 4 bases, with 12 bases left between them. This CDR3 contains 13 residues. The CDR3 DNA is TGTGCCAGCCGCGGAGACGGGAATCAGCCCCAGCATTTT. Its translation is CASRGDGNQPQHF.

The chain couples TRBV14 to TRBJ2-5; TRBD1 aligns across 10 bases. Near its end, the DNA agrees better with TRBJ2-7, so the J call may be wrong. The CDR3 sequence is 14 residues long. The germline V gene encodes CDR1 SGHDN and CDR2 FVKESK. CDR3 nucleotides: TGTGCCAGCAGCCTCCGGGACAGGGGCTACGAGCAGTACTTC. The encoded protein is CASSLRDRGYEQYF.

Regarding this clone: A much more abundant neighbour one base away suggests this may be a read error. The sample holds other DNA sequences that translate to the same CDR3. The V call is TRBV5-8, the J call TRBJ1-2, with D maybe TRBD1 (5 bases). Trimming cost V 4 bases and J 4 bases, with 20 bases left between them. Germline CDR1 and CDR2: SGHTS and YDEGEE. The CDR3 spans 16 residues. This CDR3 is CASSQDASGVGYGYTF. CDR3 DNA: TGTGCCAGCAGCCAAGATGCCTCGGGGGTGGGCTATGGCTACACCTTC.